This T cell receptor beta chain is from a study of T cells after yellow fever vaccination. Study details: Preparation used SMART-Seq v4 Ultra Low Input for the low-cell-number fractions. General study results and limits: A limited proportion of clonotypes was detected within both the CD4 and CD8 compartments.

The 5'RACE template-switching step produced TCR cDNA and added a universal primer site and UMIs. TCRdb passed the 5' RACE reads through MiXCR, listing each CDR3 protein once. The sample gives approximately 260,000 distinct CDR3 sequences, approximately 12% of which show up once; about 0.51% is in the top ten. Concerning this clonotype itself: Antigen: not known.

Trimming pared 0 bases from V and 10 bases from J, leaving 6 bases between. Per germline, CDR1 LGHDT and CDR2 YNNKEL (reference sequence). This CDR3 has 11 amino acids. Sequences were derived from CD4+ T cells sorted from PBMCs, sampled 45 days after the yellow fever booster vaccination. The receptor was derived from a man aged 25 to 40 who received the YFV17D yellow fever vaccine. This chain uses TRBV3-1 with TRBJ1-1; D is uncertain. CDR3 sequence reads: CASSQDRIAFF. In DNA form, the CDR3 reads TGTGCCAGCAGCCAAGATCGTATAGCTTTCTTT.